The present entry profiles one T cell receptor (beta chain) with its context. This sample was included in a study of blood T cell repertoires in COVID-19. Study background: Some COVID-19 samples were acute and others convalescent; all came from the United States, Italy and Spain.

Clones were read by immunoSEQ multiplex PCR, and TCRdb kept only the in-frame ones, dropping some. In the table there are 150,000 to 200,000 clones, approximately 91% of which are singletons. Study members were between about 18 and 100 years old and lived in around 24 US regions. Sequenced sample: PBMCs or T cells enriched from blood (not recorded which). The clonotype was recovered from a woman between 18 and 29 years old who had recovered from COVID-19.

The CDR3 reads CASSQDRVGEKLFF. DNA of the CDR3: TGTGCCAGCTCGCAGGACAGGGTCGGCGAAAAACTGTTTTTT. The J gene is TRBJ1-4, the V gene TRBV18; 8 bases agree with TRBD1. Germline CDR1 KGHSH, CDR2 LQKENI. With 6 bases clipped from V and 8 bases from J, the junction kept 8 bases outside the gene matches. The CDR3 has 14 residues.